The sequence of this T cell receptor (beta chain) was determined in a study of blood T cell repertoires in COVID-19. About the research overall: The samples span acute and convalescent COVID-19 from the United States, Italy and Spain. The cDNA or gDNA used as material had been derived from T cells, B-cell-depleted T cells, or PBMCs.

Per the authors' pipeline: Reference gene primer amplification gave estimated nucleated cell counts. Assay: immunoSEQ multiplex PCR; the TCRdb copy retains only in-frame clones and omits some. For V, J and clone size, that table is used; D and trimming come from the DNA. This sample has approximately 180,000 clones, with 65% to 85% found just once. While infection was still active, Seattle patients were enrolled and then followed longitudinally. This CDR3 is 13 amino acids long. The V gene's germline CDR1 is SGHRS and CDR2 YFSETQ. V was shortened by 0 bases and J by 4 bases, with 7 bases between the two germline ends.

Sample: peripheral blood. This clonotype was obtained from a woman in her 40s with COVID-19, enrolled during active disease. The gene calls are TRBV5-1 and TRBJ1-2; D not certain. The CDR3 DNA follows: TGCGCCAGCAGCTTGGGGGAGGCCTATGGCTACACCTTC. Amino acids: CASSLGEAYGYTF.